Listed below are T cell receptor beta chains from one sample, sequenced in a study of T cells after yellow fever vaccination. TCRdb ran MiXCR on the 5' RACE reads and lists one entry per CDR3 protein. This table holds around 590,000 distinct CDR3 sequences, around 12% found once. Material: PBMCs, obtained on the day of the yellow fever booster vaccination. The receptors shown here come from a young man who received the YFV17D yellow fever vaccine. Both conserved end residues are part of each CDR3. Each record gives: V gene, J gene, D gene, clone size, CDR3 protein, CDR3 DNA. D genes are given only for firm matches. Only some rows state a clone size, as once, few, many or a class for expanded clones.

TRBV11-2,TRBJ2-1,NA,NA,CASSSIRTSSYNEQFF,TGTGCCAGCAGCTCCATCAGGACGAGCTCCTACAATGAGCAGTTCTTC
TRBV29-1,TRBJ2-4,TRBD2,few,CSAGTGREQNIQYF,TGCAGCGCTGGGACGGGGAGGGAACAAAACATTCAGTACTTC
TRBV7-9,TRBJ2-1,TRBD2,many,CASSPRLAEYNEQFF,TGTGCCAGCAGCCCTCGACTAGCGGAGTACAATGAGCAGTTCTTC
TRBV9,TRBJ2-1,TRBD2,NA,CASSVEGTSGDNEQFF,TGTGCCAGCAGCGTAGAGGGGACTAGCGGAGACAATGAGCAGTTCTTC
TRBV6-1,TRBJ1-1,NA,NA,CASRFRDLYAEAFF,TGTGCCAGCAGGTTCCGGGACCTATACGCTGAAGCTTTCTTT
TRBV20-1,TRBJ2-3,NA,few,CSALSLTASTDTQYF,TGCAGTGCCCTGAGCCTTACCGCGAGCACAGATACGCAGTATTTT
TRBV30,TRBJ2-7,NA,NA,CAWSVRTAGGSGYEQYF,TGTGCCTGGAGTGTAAGAACCGCAGGAGGTAGCGGCTACGAGCAGTACTTC
TRBV15,TRBJ2-7,NA,NA,CATARDHSYEQYF,TGTGCCACTGCCCGGGATCACTCATACGAGCAGTACTTC
TRBV20-1,TRBJ1-1,NA,NA,CSAFRGVWTEAFF,TGCAGTGCTTTCCGGGGGGTATGGACTGAAGCTTTCTTT
TRBV5-4,TRBJ2-1,NA,NA,CASSLRGALNEQFF,TGTGCCAGCAGCTTACGGGGGGCCCTCAATGAGCAGTTCTTC
TRBV12-3/TRBV12-4,TRBJ1-5,TRBD1,many,CASSFTGGGGQPQHF,TGTGCCAGCAGCTTCACAGGGGGCGGGGGTCAGCCCCAGCATTTT
TRBV20-1,TRBJ2-5,TRBD2,NA,CSAPTSGRRETQYF,TGCAGTGCGCCCACTAGCGGGAGGCGAGAGACCCAGTACTTC
TRBV7-2,TRBJ2-3,TRBD1,NA,CASRVGTGITDTQYF,TGTGCCAGCAGAGTCGGGACAGGGATAACAGATACGCAGTATTTT
TRBV7-2,TRBJ2-2,NA,many,CASSSPGGTGELFF,TGTGCCAGCAGCTCGCCGGGCGGCACCGGGGAGCTGTTTTTT
TRBV7-6,TRBJ2-1,NA,NA,CASSSNLAKYNEQFF,TGTGCCAGCAGTTCCAATCTGGCAAAATACAATGAGCAGTTCTTC
TRBV6-1,TRBJ2-1,NA,NA,CASSKLVIYNEQFF,TGTGCCAGCAGTAAACTGGTGATCTACAATGAGCAGTTCTTC
TRBV5-8,TRBJ2-1,TRBD1,NA,CASIVDRGRNNEQFF,TGTGCCAGCATCGTGGACAGGGGGCGGAACAATGAGCAGTTCTTC
TRBV5-1,TRBJ2-5,NA,many,CASSGTRETQYF,TGCGCCAGCTCTGGGACTCGTGAGACCCAGTACTTC
TRBV4-1,TRBJ2-5,TRBD2,few,CASSQTSAGETQYF,TGCGCCAGCAGCCAAACTAGCGCTGGGGAGACCCAGTACTTC
TRBV7-2,TRBJ2-2,NA,NA,CASTNQPTGELFF,TGTGCCAGCACCAACCAGCCCACCGGGGAGCTGTTTTTT
TRBV20-1,TRBJ1-2,NA,NA,CSARWTIGYGYTF,TGCAGTGCTAGATGGACTATCGGCTATGGCTACACCTTC
TRBV5-1,TRBJ2-5,TRBD2,NA,CASSSSGGSETQYF,TGCGCCAGCAGCTCCTCCGGGGGGTCGGAGACCCAGTACTTC
TRBV10-3,TRBJ1-6,TRBD1,NA,CATFRDRNSPLHF,TGTGCCACCTTCCGGGACAGAAATTCACCCCTCCACTTT
TRBV20-1,TRBJ2-2,NA,few,CSARRPGTNPGELFF,TGCAGTGCTCGTCGACCAGGGACGAATCCCGGGGAGCTGTTTTTT
TRBV7-9,TRBJ1-1,TRBD1,NA,CASSLRQGALFTEAFF,TGTGCCAGCAGCTTAAGACAGGGGGCGCTCTTCACTGAAGCTTTCTTT
TRBV27,TRBJ2-5,NA,NA,CASSFNQGSETQYF,TGTGCCAGCAGTTTCAATCAGGGTAGTGAGACCCAGTACTTC
TRBV10-2,TRBJ1-6,NA,few,CASSELTGSNSPLHF,TGCGCCAGCAGTGAGTTAACAGGGAGTAATTCACCCCTCCACTTT
TRBV29-1,TRBJ2-3,TRBD2,NA,CSATPLAGSRDTQYF,TGCAGCGCCACCCCTCTAGCGGGAAGCCGGGATACGCAGTATTTT
TRBV29-1,TRBJ2-5,NA,once,CSVARGLETQYF,TGCAGCGTTGCCCGGGGGCTGGAGACCCAGTACTTC
TRBV12-3/TRBV12-4,TRBJ2-2,TRBD2,few,CASSALGLAGFTGELFF,TGTGCCAGCAGTGCTTTGGGACTAGCGGGGTTCACCGGGGAGCTGTTTTTT
TRBV27,TRBJ2-2,TRBD2,few,CASSPSGGGSGELFF,TGTGCCAGCAGTCCCTCGGGGGGAGGCTCCGGGGAGCTGTTTTTT
TRBV6-5,TRBJ2-2,NA,NA,CASSYSSGTANTGELFF,TGTGCCAGCAGTTACTCGTCCGGAACCGCGAACACCGGGGAGCTGTTTTTT
TRBV5-1,TRBJ2-1,NA,NA,CASSVLVDTEQFF,TGCGCCAGCAGCGTGTTGGTAGATACTGAGCAGTTCTTC
TRBV12-3/TRBV12-4,TRBJ2-2,NA,NA,CASSPNVGRGENTGELFF,TGTGCCAGCAGTCCCAACGTAGGTAGGGGCGAAAACACCGGGGAGCTGTTTTTT
TRBV9,TRBJ1-5,TRBD1,NA,CASSAEDRGLGNQPQHF,TGTGCCAGCAGCGCGGAGGACAGGGGGCTCGGCAATCAGCCCCAGCATTTT
TRBV19,TRBJ2-2,NA,many,CASRSPGRENTGELFF,TGTGCCAGTAGGTCGCCGGGGCGAGAAAACACCGGGGAGCTGTTTTTT
TRBV28,TRBJ2-1,TRBD2,few,CASSASGGVGNEQFF,TGTGCCAGCAGTGCCAGCGGGGGCGTTGGGAATGAGCAGTTCTTC
TRBV5-8,TRBJ2-7,NA,NA,CASSYRQSYEQYF,TGTGCCAGCAGCTATAGACAGTCCTACGAGCAGTACTTC
TRBV20-1,TRBJ2-2,TRBD2,NA,CSARTSGSGSTGELFF,TGCAGTGCTAGAACTAGCGGGAGCGGTAGCACCGGGGAGCTGTTTTTT
TRBV20-1,TRBJ1-5,NA,few,CSVTTGSGGNQPQHF,TGCAGTGTGACGACGGGCTCTGGCGGCAATCAGCCCCAGCATTTT
TRBV6-2/TRBV6-3,TRBJ1-2,TRBD1,few,CASSTAWDRTFTF,TGTGCCAGCAGCACAGCATGGGACAGGACATTCACCTTC
TRBV20-1,TRBJ2-7,TRBD2,NA,CSASGLAGVSYEQYF,TGCAGTGCCAGCGGACTAGCGGGTGTCTCCTACGAGCAGTACTTC
TRBV7-9,TRBJ1-4,NA,few,CASSLIRATGNEKLFF,TGTGCCAGCAGCTTAATTCGGGCCACAGGGAATGAAAAACTGTTTTTT
TRBV4-2,TRBJ1-4,NA,few,CASSQAGGRLEKLFF,TGTGCCAGCAGCCAAGCGGGGGGGCGCTTGGAAAAACTGTTTTTT
TRBV5-1,TRBJ2-1,TRBD2,few,CATSKDSGRSLDEQFF,TGCGCCACATCCAAGGATAGCGGGAGATCTTTGGATGAGCAGTTCTTC